The 14 T cell receptor beta chains given below trace back to one sample, sequenced in a study of T-cell memory formation after mild COVID-19. TCRdb called the 5' RACE reads again in MiXCR, with one record for every CDR3 protein. The sample records about 120,000 distinct CDR3 sequences, 16% being singletons. The sample taken for sequencing was PBMCs or a T cell subset sorted from them (not recorded which). The receptors shown here come from an adult woman who had mild COVID-19 (a few samples of this study predate the infection). Cell type and time point are not known.

This clonotype was picked up a small number of times. The chain links TRBV20-1 to TRBJ2-1, with TRBD2 matching over 7 bases. CDR1 is DFQATT, CDR2 SNEGSKA, per germline (reference sequence). This CDR3 region has 18 residues. V gave up 4 bases and J gave up 1 base; unmatched junction bases: 16. The CDR3, as DNA: TGCAGTGCTAAGGGGATCGGGATGGCGGGAGTTTCCTACAATGAGCAGTTCTTC. Its protein is CSAKGIGMAGVSYNEQFF.

The chain recombines TRBV5-1 with TRBJ2-7, with 9 bases fitting TRBD2. V was clipped by 2 bases and J by 6 bases; unmatched bases: 6. Germline V CDR1 and CDR2: SGHRS, YFSETQ. CDR3 length: 14 amino acids. This CDR3 reads CASSLAGGAVEQYF. The CDR3 nucleotides read TGCGCCAGCAGCTTAGCGGGGGGCGCGGTCGAGCAGTACTTC.

The chain has TRBV14 and TRBJ2-5; D is possibly TRBD1 or TRBD2 (6 bases each). Germline CDR1 SGHDN, CDR2 FVKESK. Trimming cost V 4 bases and J 4 bases, with 10 bases left between them. CDR3 length: 13 amino acids. The CDR3 sequence: CASSPEGGETQYF. The DNA of the CDR3 is TGTGCCAGCAGCCCGGAGGGGGGAGAGACCCAGTACTTC. Using reference TRBV14 and TRBJ2-5 for the parts outside the CDR3, the full variable domain is EAGVTQFPSHSVIEKGQTVTLRCDPISGHDNLYWYRRVMGKEIKFLLHFVKESKQDESGMPNNRFLAERTGGTYSTLKVQPAELEDSGVYFCASSPEGGETQYFGPGTRLLVL.

The chain combines TRBV24-1 with TRBJ2-7, with D possibly being TRBD1 (6 bases). Trimming removed 3 bases from V and 5 bases from J, with 7 bases in between. This CDR3 has 12 residues. Germline CDR1 is KGHDR and CDR2 is SFDVKD. CDR3 bases: TGTGCCACCAGTGATCAGGGGCACGAGCAGTACTTC. This gives the protein CATSDQGHEQYF.

This clonotype appeared a few times. CDR3 coding DNA: TGTGCCACCAGCAGGGGCGACAGGTTTGGTAGGGCCGGGGAGCTGTTTTTT. Residues: CATSRGDRFGRAGELFF. J is TRBJ2-2 and V is TRBV15, with D maybe TRBD1 (6 bases). The V and J ends lost 3 bases and 6 bases respectively, with 20 bases between them. This CDR3 spans 17 amino acids. Germline CDR1 and CDR2: LNHNV and YYDKDF (reference sequence).

The CDR3 nucleotides are TGTGCCAGCAGTTATAGCCCGACCCGAGATACGCAGTATTTT. Translation gives CASSYSPTRDTQYF. This chain joins TRBV6-9 and TRBJ2-3; D is unresolved. The ends were cut back, 2 bases at V and 5 bases at J, with 11 bases in the middle. CDR1 is MNHGY, CDR2 SVAAGI, per germline. The CDR3 runs to 14 residues.

This clonotype was detected only a few times. This rearrangement joins TRBV5-1 to TRBJ1-1, with a weak D call TRBD1 (5 bases). V was trimmed by 4 bases and J by 9 bases, leaving 13 bases between them. Germline values: CDR1 SGHRS, CDR2 YFSETQ. CDR3 size: 12 residues. The CDR3 loop is CASSSDTGQAFF. In nucleotides, the CDR3 is TGCGCCAGCAGCAGTGATACGGGGCAAGCTTTCTTT.

The CDR3 coding sequence is TGTGCCAGCAGCGCGGGGTCCGGGACAGGGGATAACGGGCGCAATCAGCCCCAGCATTTT. This codes for CASSAGSGTGDNGRNQPQHF. The chain employs TRBV11-2 and TRBJ1-5; 10 nucleotides agree with TRBD1. Per the germline V gene, CDR1 is SGHAT and CDR2 is FQNNGV. This CDR3 is 20 amino acids long. V lost 5 bases to trimming and J lost 2 bases; unmatched junction nucleotides: 18.

The chain couples TRBV5-1 to TRBJ1-1; the D gene is possibly TRBD1 (6 bases). V lost 0 bases, J lost 4 bases, and 13 bases lay in between. This CDR3 contains 15 residues. Germline-derived CDR1 and CDR2 are SGHRS and YFSETQ. The CDR3 bases are TGCGCCAGCAGCTTGGCGGGGGGCCTTAGCACTGAAGCTTTCTTT. It codes for CASSLAGGLSTEAFF.

This chain joins TRBV24-1 and TRBJ2-1; D uncertain. Trimming took off 7 bases at V and 6 bases at J, with 9 bases between the two ends. Germline V gene sequence: CDR1 KGHDR, CDR2 SFDVKD. The CDR3 consists of 12 residues. The CDR3 DNA sequence: TGTGCCACCAGCGGAATATCCAATGAGCAGTTCTTC. Its translation: CATSGISNEQFF.

In its sample, this clonotype was seen a few times. The gene calls are TRBV29-1 and TRBJ2-1; 7 nucleotides align to TRBD1. The V gene's germline CDR1 is SQVTM and CDR2 ANQGSEA. After removal of 4 bases from V and 9 bases from J, the junction contained 9 bases not matched to a gene. This CDR3 region has 13 residues. The chain's CDR3 is CSVGGQYEVEQFF. In DNA, the CDR3 is TGCAGCGTTGGGGGACAGTACGAAGTTGAGCAGTTCTTC.

This chain joins TRBV27 and TRBJ2-2; D is possibly TRBD1 or TRBD2 (6 bases each). V was pared by 7 bases and J by 3 bases, with 12 bases between. The CDR3 is 14 amino acids. Looked up from germline, CDR1 is MNHEY and CDR2 is SMNVEV (reference sequence). The CDR3 is CASTNRDYTGELFF. In DNA form, the CDR3 reads TGTGCCAGCACGAACAGGGACTACACCGGGGAGCTGTTTTTT.

V gene TRBV4-2 combines with J gene TRBJ2-7; a possible D gene is TRBD2 (6 bases). Trimming pared 4 bases from V and 0 bases from J, leaving 10 bases between. The germline CDR1 and CDR2 sequences are LGHNA and YNFKEQ. The CDR3 sequence is 14 residues long. The CDR3 DNA reads TGTGCCAGCAGCCGGGGACTCAGCTCCTACGAGCAGTACTTC. It is translated as CASSRGLSSYEQYF.

V and J are TRBV2 and TRBJ2-7, with 7 bases matching TRBD2. From germline, CDR1 is SNHLY and CDR2 FYNNEI. The V and J ends lost 8 bases and 6 bases, in that order; junction bases with no gene match: 10. The CDR3 sequence is 13 residues long. CDR3 DNA: TGTGCCAGCTCAAGCGGGGCTCTACGCGAGCAGTACTTC. It specifies CASSSGALREQYF.